These 23 T cell receptor beta chains share one sample of origin, sequenced in a study of beta chain features in type 1 diabetes. Whole-study results and caveats: Type 1 diabetes patients had TCRB CDR3s that were shorter (moderately but significantly so) in all four CD4+ subsets.

These TCRs' antigens remain unknown. The entirety of the isolated RNA underwent reverse transcription, so expressed TCRB transcripts were sequenced. Some clones are missing from TCRdb's copy, which holds only in-frame ones; the method was immunoSEQ multiplex PCR. This sample has roughly 330,000 clones; approximately 15% occur once, and the top ten carry roughly 0.015%. The sequenced sample was naive CD4+ T cells from blood. All receptors come from a woman younger than 30 with type 1 diabetes.

This chain uses TRBV7-2 with TRBJ1-4, with 9 bases lining up with TRBD1. V shed 0 bases, J shed 10 bases, and the junction held 3 bases outside the gene matches. The CDR3 is 14 amino acids. Germline CDR1 reads SGHTA; CDR2 reads FQGNSA. CDR3 bases: TGTGCCAGCAGCTTAGCTGGGACAGGGACAAAACTGTTTTTT. It translates to CASSLAGTGTKLFF.

This chain links TRBV28 with TRBJ2-7; 9 bases agree with TRBD2. From germline, CDR1 is MDHEN and CDR2 SYDVKM. V was clipped by 6 bases and J by 6 bases; unmatched bases: 9. This CDR3 contains 14 residues. This chain's CDR3 is CASSAPGLAFEQYF. In DNA, the CDR3 is TGTGCCAGCAGCGCCCCGGGACTAGCTTTCGAGCAGTACTTC.

The chain has TRBV27 and TRBJ1-5; 9 bases match TRBD1. The CDR3 has 15 amino acids. Germline loops: CDR1 MNHEY, CDR2 SMNVEV (reference sequence). V was pared by 6 bases and J by 7 bases, with 10 bases of the junction left unmatched. CDR3 sequence: CASSPYRDREQPQHF. In DNA, the CDR3 is TGTGCCAGCAGCCCGTACCGGGACAGGGAACAGCCCCAGCATTTT.

Details on this clone: Additional DNA sequences in this sample encode the identical CDR3. The J gene is TRBJ1-2, the V gene TRBV6-5; TRBD1 aligns across 7 bases. After removal of 0 bases from V and 5 bases from J, the junction contained 3 bases not matched to a gene. Germline V lookup: CDR1 MNHEY, CDR2 SVGAGI. CDR3 length equals 14 residues. In DNA, the CDR3 is TGTGCCAGCAGTTACTCGCGACAGGGATATGGCTACACCTTC. Translated, it gives CASSYSRQGYGYTF.

This clone came up a few times. This chain connects TRBV9 to TRBJ2-1; 9 nucleotides agree with TRBD2. The CDR3 covers 16 residues. In germline, CDR1 is SGDLS, CDR2 YYNGEE. After removal of 0 bases from V and 3 bases from J, the junction contained 4 bases not matched to a gene. Written as DNA, the CDR3 is TGTGCCAGCAGCGTAGCCCTAGCGGGAATCTACAATGAGCAGTTCTTC. Translated, it gives CASSVALAGIYNEQFF.

V gene TRBV28 combines with J gene TRBJ1-2; tentatively, D is TRBD1 (5 bases). This CDR3 has 16 amino acids. The V gene lost 5 bases and the J gene lost 2 bases, with 18 bases spanning the gap. CDR1 is MDHEN and CDR2 is SYDVKM in the germline V gene. CDR3 residues: CASSPHPVSGNYGYTF. The DNA of the CDR3 is TGTGCCAGCAGTCCTCACCCCGTCTCAGGGAACTATGGCTACACCTTC.

This clone was found a few times. This sample includes further DNA sequences coding for the same CDR3. The V gene is TRBV2, the J gene TRBJ2-1; TRBD1 is a possible D gene (6 bases). The germline V gene encodes CDR1 SNHLY and CDR2 FYNNEI. V gave up 5 bases and J gave up 7 bases, with 9 bases separating them. This CDR3 has 12 residues. CDR3 nucleotides: TGTGCCAGCAGTCCTCAGGGGAATGAGCAGTTCTTC. Translating gives CASSPQGNEQFF.

DNA for the CDR3: TGTGCCAGCAGCTTATTGTGGGAGGGCGAGCAGTACTTC. Its translation is CASSLLWEGEQYF. The chain has TRBV7-2 and TRBJ2-7; 7 bases fit TRBD2. The CDR3 extends over 13 amino acids. Losses at the gene ends were 2 bases for V and 6 bases for J; bases not matched to a gene: 4. The germline gives CDR1 SGHTA, CDR2 FQGNSA.

This clone turned up a few times. The CDR3 loop reads CASSVGWTAREQYF. In nucleotides, the CDR3 is TGTGCCAGCAGCGTGGGGTGGACAGCTAGAGAGCAGTACTTC. The chain carries TRBV9 and TRBJ2-5, with D possibly being TRBD1 (6 bases). The CDR3 consists of 14 residues. In germline, CDR1 is SGDLS, CDR2 YYNGEE. V was pared by 2 bases and J by 11 bases, with 19 bases between.

The genes are TRBV19 and TRBJ1-2; tentative D call: TRBD1 (6 bases). Germline CDR1 reads LNHDA; CDR2 reads SQIVND (reference sequence). The CDR3 has 12 amino acids. V dropped 7 bases and J dropped 4 bases, with 10 bases sitting between them. The CDR3 bases are TGTGCCAGTAACTCAGGGGTCTATGGCTACACCTTC. Its protein is CASNSGVYGYTF.

The rearrangement uses TRBV1 and TRBJ2-1; the table's D gene call, TRBD2, was not cross checked with the DNA. TRBV1 is a pseudogene. This CDR3 is built from 13 residues. The DNA for the CDR3 is TGCACCAGCAGCCACCGGGAGGGTAATGAGCAGTTCTTC. This gives the protein CTSSHREGNEQFF.

CDR3 DNA: TGTGCCAGCAGCTCCAGGACAGGGGGTGTGGGCTACACCTTC. The encoded protein is CASSSRTGGVGYTF. The gene calls are TRBV7-6 and TRBJ1-2, with 10 bases identical to TRBD1. CDR1 and CDR2 from the germline V gene are SGHVS and FNYEAQ. V shed 4 bases and J 8 bases; nucleotides not matched to a gene: 7. The CDR3 runs 14 residues. Looking up the rest from reference TRBV7-6 and TRBJ1-2 gives the full variable domain: GAGVSQSPRYKVTKRGQDVALRCDPISGHVSLYWYRQALGQGPEFLTYFNYEAQQDKSGLPNDRFSAERPEGSISTLTIQRTEQRDSAMYRCASSSRTGGVGYTFGSGTRLTVV.

This clone was counted only a few times. V and J are TRBV30 and TRBJ1-5, with a tentative D call TRBD1 (5 bases). There are 13 residues in the CDR3. CDR1 is GTSNPN, CDR2 SVGIG, per germline (reference sequence). Trimming took off 0 bases at V and 7 bases at J, with 10 bases between the two ends. As DNA, the CDR3 is TGTGCCTGGAGTGTACGGGACTGGCAGCCCCAGCATTTT. Its protein product is CAWSVRDWQPQHF. The whole variable domain, remainder taken from reference TRBV30 and TRBJ1-5, is SQTIHQWPATLVQPVGSPLSLECTVEGTSNPNLYWYRQAAGRGLQLLFYSVGIGQISSEVPQNLSASRPQDRQFILSSKKLLLSDSGFYLCAWSVRDWQPQHFGDGTRLSIL.

The sample holds a few counts of this clone. The V call is TRBV7-8, the J call TRBJ2-2; 13 bases align to TRBD2. Trimming at V came to 4 bases and at J to 9 bases, leaving 5 bases not matched to a gene. CDR3 size: 15 residues. Germline V gene sequence: CDR1 SGHVS, CDR2 FQNEAQ. For the CDR3, the DNA is TGTGCCAGCAGCTCAGGACTAGCGGGAGCGCGGGAGCTGTTTTTT. Translated: CASSSGLAGARELFF.

The rearrangement links TRBV9 to TRBJ2-7; maybe TRBD1 (6 bases). The CDR3 is 14 amino acids. The V gene lost 4 bases and the J gene lost 3 bases, with 14 bases spanning the gap. Germline CDR1 reads SGDLS; CDR2 reads YYNGEE. CDR3 residues: CASSRDTQIYEQYF. In nucleotides, the CDR3 is TGTGCCAGCAGCCGGGACACTCAAATCTACGAGCAGTACTTC.

This clone was detected only a few times. The chain has TRBV4-1 and TRBJ2-1; TRBD2 aligns across 7 bases. The CDR3 consists of 13 residues. Germline CDR1 reads MGHRA; CDR2 reads YSYEKL. Trimming cost V 0 bases and J 8 bases; bases outside gene matches: 1. CDR3 DNA: TGCGCCAGCAGCCAAGATGGGAGGGATGAGCAGTTCTTC. Translated: CASSQDGRDEQFF.

This clone appeared a few times. The gene calls are TRBV29-1 and TRBJ2-6; no definite D call. Germline V CDR1 and CDR2: SQVTM, ANQGSEA. CDR3 length: 14 residues. Trimming removed 3 bases from V and 0 bases from J, with 6 bases in between. The CDR3 spells CSVDGSSGANVLTF. The CDR3 region has the DNA TGCAGCGTTGACGGTAGCTCTGGGGCCAACGTCCTGACTTTC. The whole variable domain, filled in from reference TRBV29-1 and TRBJ2-6, reads SAVISQKPSRDICQRGTSLTIQCQVDSQVTMMFWYRQQPGQSLTLIATANQGSEATYESGFVIDKFPISRPNLTFSTLTVSNMSPEDSSIYLCSVDGSSGANVLTFGAGSRLTVL.

This clone has only a few counts. V gene TRBV29-1 combines with J gene TRBJ2-2; 8 bases agree with TRBD1. Germline V gives CDR1 SQVTM, CDR2 ANQGSEA. The ends lost 1 base at V and 1 base at J; junction bases unmatched: 11. The CDR3 has 18 amino acids. Here the CDR3 DNA reads TGCAGCGTTGAAGCCCTCCCACACAGGGGGAGGAACACCGGGGAGCTGTTTTTT. This sequence encodes CSVEALPHRGRNTGELFF.

The rearrangement links TRBV6-5 to TRBJ2-3; D not certain. Germline V gene data show CDR1 as MNHEY and CDR2 as SVGAGI. The CDR3 contains 16 residues. The V gene lost 2 bases and the J gene lost 2 bases, with 14 bases spanning the gap. CDR3 DNA: TGTGCCAGCAGTTACGGTAACTCTAAAGACACAGATACGCAGTATTTT. Protein sequence: CASSYGNSKDTDTQYF.

This clone was observed a handful of times. This sequence joins TRBV19 and TRBJ1-1, with D possibly matching TRBD1 (6 bases). Per the germline V gene, CDR1 is LNHDA and CDR2 is SQIVND (reference sequence). V gave up 11 bases and J gave up 5 bases, with 18 bases separating them. The CDR3 runs to 13 residues. The CDR3 DNA is TGTGCCCTCAACGGGGGGCTGGGGACTGAAGCTTTCTTT. Encoded protein: CALNGGLGTEAFF.

In its sample, this clone was seen a few times. The chain employs TRBV2 and TRBJ2-5, with TRBD1 matching over 7 bases. Trimming removed 4 bases from V and 2 bases from J; junction bases left unmatched: 7. This CDR3 is built from 15 residues. Germline CDR1 reads SNHLY; CDR2 reads FYNNEI. This CDR3 reads CASSGWGTAQETQYF. CDR3 nucleotide sequence: TGTGCCAGCAGTGGATGGGGGACAGCGCAAGAGACCCAGTACTTC.

V and J are TRBV19 and TRBJ1-1, with 7 positions matching TRBD1. The J segment lost 6 bases and the V segment lost 10 bases, leaving 5 bases of the junction unmatched. The germline V gene encodes CDR1 LNHDA and CDR2 SQIVND (reference sequence). This CDR3 comprises 11 residues. The chain's CDR3 is CATKTGAEAFF. CDR3 nucleotides: TGTGCCACTAAAACAGGGGCTGAAGCTTTCTTT. The variable domain in full, with the rest retrieved from reference TRBV19 and TRBJ1-1, is DGGITQSPKYLFRKEGQNVTLSCEQNLNHDAMYWYRQDPGQGLRLIYYSQIVNDFQKGDIAEGYSVSREKKESFPLTVTSAQKNPTAFYLCATKTGAEAFFGQGTRLTVV.

This clone was picked up many times. An end of the junction does not agree with germline; a read error may underlie this. The chain uses TRBV7-9 and TRBJ2-7; D remains ambiguous. The CDR3 loop spans 8 amino acids. Germline V gives CDR1 SEHNR, CDR2 FQNEAQ (reference sequence). The CDR3 DNA follows: TGTGCCAGCAGCCCCAACGGCTTC. Protein: CASSPNGF.